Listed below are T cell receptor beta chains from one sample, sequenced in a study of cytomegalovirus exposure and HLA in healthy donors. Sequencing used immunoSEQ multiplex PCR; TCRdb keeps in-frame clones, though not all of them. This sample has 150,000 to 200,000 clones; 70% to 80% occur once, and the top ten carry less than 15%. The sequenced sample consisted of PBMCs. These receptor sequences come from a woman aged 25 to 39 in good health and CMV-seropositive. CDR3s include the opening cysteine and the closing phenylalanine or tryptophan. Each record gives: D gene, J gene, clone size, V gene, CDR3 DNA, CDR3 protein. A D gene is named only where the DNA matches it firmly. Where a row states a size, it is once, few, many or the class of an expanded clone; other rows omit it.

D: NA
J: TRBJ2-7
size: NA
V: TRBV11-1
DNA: TGTGCCAGCAGCTTACAAGGAGGGCTCTCCTACGAGCAGTACTTC
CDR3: CASSLQGGLSYEQYF

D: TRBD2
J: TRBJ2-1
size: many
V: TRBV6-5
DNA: TGTGCCAGCAGTTACGATCTAGCGGGATCTGGAAATGAGCAGTTCTTC
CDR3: CASSYDLAGSGNEQFF

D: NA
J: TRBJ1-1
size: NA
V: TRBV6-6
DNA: TGTGCCAGCACCCCCCGGGTAGGGAGGACTGAAGCTTTCTTT
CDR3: CASTPRVGRTEAFF

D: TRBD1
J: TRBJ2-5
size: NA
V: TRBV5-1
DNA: TGCGCCAGCAGCTTAAGGACAGGGGGAACTACAATCCAAGAGACCCAGTACTTC
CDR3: CASSLRTGGTTIQETQYF

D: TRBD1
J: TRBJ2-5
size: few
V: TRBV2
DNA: TGTGCCAGCAAGAGGACAGGGGGAAAGCAAGAGACCCAGTACTTC
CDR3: CASKRTGGKQETQYF

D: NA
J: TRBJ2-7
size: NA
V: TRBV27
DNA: TGTGCCATCCTTTTCGGGCAGTACTTC
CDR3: CAILFGQYF

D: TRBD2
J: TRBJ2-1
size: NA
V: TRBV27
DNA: TGTGCCAGCAGTTTAGTCCCCCCGGCGGGAGACAACTCTGATGAGCAGTTCTTC
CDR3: CASSLVPPAGDNSDEQFF

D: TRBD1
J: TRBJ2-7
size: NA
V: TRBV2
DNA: TGTGCCAGCGGGACAGGGGGTTACAGCGAGCAGTACTTC
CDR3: CASGTGGYSEQYF

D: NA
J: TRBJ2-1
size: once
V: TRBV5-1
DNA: TGCGCCAGCAGCTTGGGCGACAATGAGCAGTTCTTC
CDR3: CASSLGDNEQFF

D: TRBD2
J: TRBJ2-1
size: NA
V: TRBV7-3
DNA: TGTGCCAGCAGCTTAAAGGCGGGAGGGCCAGGGGAGCAGTTCTTC
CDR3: CASSLKAGGPGEQFF

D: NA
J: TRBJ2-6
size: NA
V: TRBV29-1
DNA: TGCAGCGTTGTCGTAACTGGGGCCAACGTCCTGACTTTC
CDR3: CSVVVTGANVLTF

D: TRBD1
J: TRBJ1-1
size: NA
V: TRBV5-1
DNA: TGCGCCAGCAGCTTGGCCACATCAACAGGGGGCGGTATGAACACTGAAGCTTTCTTT
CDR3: CASSLATSTGGGMNTEAFF

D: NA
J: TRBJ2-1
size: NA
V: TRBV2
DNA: TGTGCCAGCAGTGAAAGGGGCTTGGAGCAGTTCTTC
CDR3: CASSERGLEQFF

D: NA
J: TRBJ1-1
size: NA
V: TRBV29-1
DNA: TGCAGCGTTGGCGGGGCGCGGGCTTTCTTT
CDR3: CSVGGARAFF

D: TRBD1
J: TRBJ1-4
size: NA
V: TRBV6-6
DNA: TGCGCCAGCAGTTACAGGGGGGGGGATGAAAAACTGTTTTTT
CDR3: CASSYRGGDEKLFF

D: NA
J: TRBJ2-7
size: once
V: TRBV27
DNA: TGTGCCAGCAGTTTTTTACCGGGAACTGCAGAAGACTACGAGCAGTACTTC
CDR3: CASSFLPGTAEDYEQYF

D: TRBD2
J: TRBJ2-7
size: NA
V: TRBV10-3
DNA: TGTGCCATCAAGCGGGATCGGACCTACGAGCAGTACTTC
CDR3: CAIKRDRTYEQYF

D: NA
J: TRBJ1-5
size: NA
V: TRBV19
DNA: TGTGCCAGTAAACGGGACCGGGAGGATCAGCCCCAGCATTTT
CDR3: CASKRDREDQPQHF

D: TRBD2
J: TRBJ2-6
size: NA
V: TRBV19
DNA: TGTGCCAGTAGTAACGGCCCAGCGGGGGGCACTGGGGCCAACGTCCTGACTTTC
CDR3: CASSNGPAGGTGANVLTF

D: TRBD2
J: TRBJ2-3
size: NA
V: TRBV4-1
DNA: TGCGCCAGCAGCCAAGGACTAGCGGGCGGGGCAGATACGCAGTATTTT
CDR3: CASSQGLAGGADTQYF

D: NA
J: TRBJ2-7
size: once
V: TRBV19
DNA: TGTGCCTCTTCTACAGGGTACTACTACGAGCAGTACTTC
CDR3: CASSTGYYYEQYF

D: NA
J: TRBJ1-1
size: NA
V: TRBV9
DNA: TGTGCCAGCAGCGACCGCGAGGGCACTGAAGCTTTCTTT
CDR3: CASSDREGTEAFF

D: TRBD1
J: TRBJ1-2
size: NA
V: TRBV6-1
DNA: TGTGCCAGCAGTTATTCGGACAGGGCGAAGGGCTACACCTTC
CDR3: CASSYSDRAKGYTF

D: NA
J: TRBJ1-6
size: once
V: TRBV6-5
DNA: TGTGCCAGCAGTACGGGAGATAATTCACCCCTCCACTTT
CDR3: CASSTGDNSPLHF

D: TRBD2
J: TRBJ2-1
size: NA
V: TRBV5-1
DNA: TGCGCCAGCAGCTTGGGACTAGCGGGAGGGATGCTTCACAATGAGCAGTTCTTC
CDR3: CASSLGLAGGMLHNEQFF

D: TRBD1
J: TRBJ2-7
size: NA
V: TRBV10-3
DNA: TGTGCCATCAGTAATATTGGGACAGGGCACGAGCAGTACTTC
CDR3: CAISNIGTGHEQYF

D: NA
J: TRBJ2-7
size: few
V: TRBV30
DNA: TGTGCCTGGAGTGTAAGGGGCTACGAGCAGTACTTC
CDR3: CAWSVRGYEQYF

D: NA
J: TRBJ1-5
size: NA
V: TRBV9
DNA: TGTGCCAGCAGCCCAAGCGGGGGGGATCAGCCCCAGCATTTT
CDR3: CASSPSGGDQPQHF

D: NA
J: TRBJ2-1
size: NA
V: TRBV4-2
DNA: TGTGCCAGCAGCCAGGAGGAGCAGTTCTTC
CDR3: CASSQEEQFF

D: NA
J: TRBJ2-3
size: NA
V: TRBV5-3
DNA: TGTGCCAGAAGCATTAGACTCCGCACAGATACGCAGTATTTT
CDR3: CARSIRLRTDTQYF

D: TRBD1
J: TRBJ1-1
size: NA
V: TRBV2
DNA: TGTGCCAGCAGGCTGGACAGGGCCACTGAAGCTTTCTTT
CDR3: CASRLDRATEAFF

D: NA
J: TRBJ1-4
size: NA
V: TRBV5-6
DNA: TGTGCCAGCAGCATGGGGCAACAAAAACTGTTTTTT
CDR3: CASSMGQQKLFF

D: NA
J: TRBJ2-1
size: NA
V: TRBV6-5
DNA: TGTGCCAGCAGTTACCTTGCAGGGATGAATGAGCAGTTCTTC
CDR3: CASSYLAGMNEQFF

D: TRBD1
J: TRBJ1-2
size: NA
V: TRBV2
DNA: TGTGCCAGCAGTCGCCGGGACAGGGGGCGGATTCACTATGGCTACACCTTC
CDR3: CASSRRDRGRIHYGYTF

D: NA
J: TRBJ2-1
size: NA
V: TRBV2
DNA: TGTGCCAGCAGTGAATATCAGGGACAAAGGGATGAGCAGTTCTTC
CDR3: CASSEYQGQRDEQFF

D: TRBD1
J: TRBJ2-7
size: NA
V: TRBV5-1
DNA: TGCGCCAGCAGCGCAGATGCCGGGACAGGGGTGTACGAGCAGTACTTC
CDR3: CASSADAGTGVYEQYF

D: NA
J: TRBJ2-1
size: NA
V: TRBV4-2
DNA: TGTGCCAGCAGCCAATCGGGGTATGAGCAGTTCTTC
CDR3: CASSQSGYEQFF

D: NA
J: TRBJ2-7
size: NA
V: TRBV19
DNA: TGTGCCAGTAGTATAAACAAAGCCTACGAGCAGTACTTC
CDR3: CASSINKAYEQYF

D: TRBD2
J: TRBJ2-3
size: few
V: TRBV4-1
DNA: TGCGCCAGCAGCCACGGACTAGCGGGAGATTCAGATACGCAGTATTTT
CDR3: CASSHGLAGDSDTQYF

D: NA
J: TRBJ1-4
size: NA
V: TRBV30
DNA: TGTGCCTGGAGTGTACAGATTAATGAAAAACTGTTTTTT
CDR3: CAWSVQINEKLFF

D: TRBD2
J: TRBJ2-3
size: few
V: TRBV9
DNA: TGTGCCAGCAGTAGCGGGGGGGCCACAGATACGCAGTATTTT
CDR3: CASSSGGATDTQYF